This TCR beta chain is drawn from a study of T cells expressing NK-cell markers. Study at large: Seven donors tested HCMV-seropositive and one tested seronegative among the eight sequenced.

CDR3 length: 14 residues. The germline V gene encodes CDR1 SGHRS and CDR2 YFSETQ. Points from the study as a whole: Leadership of the CD3+CD56-NKG2C+ fraction also belonged to these clonotypes in a handful of donors. More than five donors had dominant NKG2C+ clonotypes that comprised about 1.0-7.5% of their CD8+ T cells.

Comment on this clonotype: Its matching antigen is unknown.

With UMIs, 5'RACE template switching was used to make TCR beta cDNA. TCRdb reprocessed the 5' RACE reads and stores each CDR3 protein as one record, lacking DNA. The listing contains about 380,000 distinct CDR3 sequences. This sequence originates from a man aged 18 to 69 in good health. Sequencing was carried out using blood T cells: a sorted CD56 or NKG2C T cell subset, CD4+ or CD8+ T cells, or bulk PBMC T cells (not recorded which). The chain employs TRBV5-1 and TRBJ1-2. This chain's CDR3 is CASALSHSLEGYTF. Using reference TRBV5-1 and TRBJ1-2 for the parts outside the CDR3, the full variable domain is KAGVTQTPRYLIKTRGQQVTLSCSPISGHRSVSWYQQTPGQGLQFLFEYFSETQRNKGNFPGRFSGRQFSNSRSEMNVSTLELGDSALYLCASALSHSLEGYTFGSGTRLTVV.